This TCR beta chain emerged from a study of OX40 agonist ivuxolimab in advanced cancers. Concerning this clone: What it binds is unknown.

Measured with immunoSEQ multiplex PCR; TCRdb has only the in-frame clones, and not every one. The data contain roughly 62,000 clones, roughly 84% of them seen just once; the ten biggest clones take up roughly 2.3%. The CDR3 consists of 13 residues. CDR1 and CDR2 (germline): SGHTA, FQGNSA. Trimming removed 7 bases from V and 5 bases from J, with 14 bases in between. The study, taken as a whole, reports: With doses of 0.1 to 3.0 mg/kg, CD4+ and CD8+ blood T cells had undergone clonal expansion by week 6.

The TCR comes from an adult with an advanced solid tumor such as melanoma, head and neck, liver or kidney cancer. This material consisted of CD4+ or CD8+ T cells sorted from blood, taken in a trial of the OX40 agonist ivuxolimab. This chain connects TRBV7-2 to TRBJ1-1; no firm D call. The CDR3 DNA reads TGTGCCAGCACCCCCCGGTATGGGACTGAAGCTTTCTTT. It encodes CASTPRYGTEAFF.